The clone carrying this TCR beta chain appeared a few times. Antigen: not known. The data were taken from a study of T-cell memory formation after mild COVID-19. Turning to the study itself: Largely, the TCR clusters proved donor specific. Study conclusions and caveats: Pre-infection memory already had some responding clones, implying cross-reactive memory joined. The study found balanced CD4/CD8 in clones contracting day 15 to 85 and a CD4+ lean in later expanders.

TCRdb ran MiXCR on the 5' RACE reads and lists one entry per CDR3 protein. The sample holds 270,000 or so distinct CDR3 sequences, under 20% seen once. V lost 1 base and J 4 bases, leaving 11 bases between the germline ends. The CDR3 has 14 residues. The V call is TRBV12-3 or TRBV12-4, the J call TRBJ2-7, with D possibly matching TRBD1 (6 bases). The sample consisted of PBMCs or a T cell subset sorted from them (not recorded which). This clonotype originated in a man aged 18 to 30 who had mild COVID-19 (a few samples of this study predate the infection). Cell type and time point are not known. The CDR3 nucleotides read TGTGCCAGCAGTTTAGGTGGCAGGGGATACGAGCAGTACTTC. Translated: CASSLGGRGYEQYF.